Below are 23 T cell receptor beta chains sequenced from a single sample in a study of blood T cell repertoires in COVID-19 (dated by TCRdb to the early 2020s). Libraries came from the immunoSEQ multiplex PCR assay. In its TCRdb copy, this immuneACCESS table keeps in-frame sequences only and misses some clones. Where compared with another copy, unresolved V genes explain less than half of these, and the others have no known cause. A total of roughly 190,000 clones appear in this sample, approximately 86% of them only once. The ten most abundant clones make up about 3.5% of the sample. The material sequenced was peripheral blood. The receptors come from a man in his 70s with acute or convalescent COVID-19.

The J gene is TRBJ2-7, the V gene TRBV18; no definite D call. With 2 bases removed from V and 3 bases from J, the gap between germline ends came to 14 bases. CDR1 and CDR2 (germline): KGHSH, LQKENI. CDR3 length: 15 residues. CDR3: CASSPVAGFGYEQYF. In DNA, the CDR3 is TGTGCCAGCTCACCAGTAGCCGGGTTCGGCTACGAGCAGTACTTC.

The chain has TRBV5-6 and TRBJ2-1, with 15 bases lining up with TRBD2. This CDR3 contains 16 residues. The germline CDR1 and CDR2 sequences are SGHDT and YYEEEE. Unmatched junction bases numbered 1, after V lost 3 bases and J lost 3 bases. As DNA, the CDR3 is TGTGCCAGCAGCTCGGGACTAGCGGGGGGCTACAATGAGCAGTTCTTC. Amino acid sequence: CASSSGLAGGYNEQFF.

The chain employs TRBV9 and TRBJ1-6; D may be TRBD1 (6 bases). The CDR3 is made up of 15 amino acids. Germline-derived CDR1 and CDR2 are SGDLS and YYNGEE. Between the trimmed V and J ends, which lost 0 bases and 7 bases, there was a span of 11 bases. The CDR3 bases are TGTGCCAGCAGCGTAGATCAGGGGTTCAATTCACCCCTCCACTTT. Encoded protein: CASSVDQGFNSPLHF. The entire variable domain, with the rest obtained from reference TRBV9 and TRBJ1-6, is as follows: DSGVTQTPKHLITATGQRVTLRCSPRSGDLSVYWYQQSLDQGLQFLIQYYNGEERAKGNILERFSAQQFPDLHSELNLSSLELGDSALYFCASSVDQGFNSPLHFGNGTRLTVT.

The CDR3 here is CASSLGATRDEQFF. In DNA, the CDR3 is TGTGCCAGCAGCTTGGGTGCGACTAGAGATGAGCAGTTCTTC. The chain links TRBV5-6 to TRBJ2-1; D perhaps matches TRBD2 (6 bases). The CDR3 runs 14 residues. V shed 0 bases and J shed 8 bases, with 12 bases lying between them. Looked up from germline, CDR1 is SGHDT and CDR2 is YYEEEE.

The J gene is TRBJ1-5, the V gene TRBV19; 10 positions match TRBD1. This CDR3 is built from 14 residues. The germline gives CDR1 LNHDA, CDR2 SQIVND (reference sequence). Germline trimming cut 7 bases from V and 4 bases from J; bases unmatched to any gene: 4. The CDR3 reads CASKPGQGNQPQHF. CDR3 DNA sequence: TGTGCCAGTAAGCCGGGACAGGGGAATCAGCCCCAGCATTTT. The variable domain in full, with the rest retrieved from reference TRBV19 and TRBJ1-5, is DGGITQSPKYLFRKEGQNVTLSCEQNLNHDAMYWYRQDPGQGLRLIYYSQIVNDFQKGDIAEGYSVSREKKESFPLTVTSAQKNPTAFYLCASKPGQGNQPQHFGDGTRLSIL.

V and J are TRBV18 and TRBJ1-5, with 7 bases matching TRBD1. The CDR3 runs to 14 residues. The V gene end was trimmed by 6 bases and the J gene end by 3 bases; junction bases not matched to a gene: 5. Germline assignment: CDR1 KGHSH and CDR2 LQKENI. The DNA of the CDR3 is TGTGCCAGCTCTCCTCAGGGGGTCAATCAGCCCCAGCATTTT. It encodes CASSPQGVNQPQHF.

The rearrangement joins TRBV19 to TRBJ2-3, with D possibly matching TRBD2 (7 bases). The CDR3 contains 17 residues. V lost 4 bases and J lost 5, with 22 bases in between. Germline V gene sequence: CDR1 LNHDA, CDR2 SQIVND (reference sequence). The CDR3 here is CASSTPPVGGLLDTQYF. DNA of the CDR3: TGTGCCAGTAGTACCCCGCCCGTCGGGGGGCTTTTAGATACGCAGTATTTT.

In its sample, this clone was seen once. This chain connects TRBV6-4 to TRBJ2-2, with TRBD2 as a possible D gene (5 bases). Trimming removed 8 bases from V and 6 bases from J, with 13 bases in between. This CDR3 spans 13 amino acids. Germline values: CDR1 MRHNA, CDR2 SNTAGT. The CDR3 loop reads CASGEAEAGELFF. The CDR3 DNA is TGTGCCAGCGGGGAAGCGGAGGCCGGGGAGCTGTTTTTT.

The chain recombines TRBV7-2 with TRBJ1-5, with 8 bases lining up with TRBD1. V shed 1 base, J shed 7 bases, and the junction held 6 bases outside the gene matches. The CDR3 has 15 residues. CDR1 and CDR2 (germline): SGHTA, FQGNSA. DNA of the CDR3: TGTGCCAGCAGCTTAGAATCAGGGGGCGGCCAGCCCCAGCATTTT. Amino acid sequence: CASSLESGGGQPQHF.

This clone occurred once. V is TRBV10-3 and J is TRBJ2-5, with 9 bases matching TRBD2. Germline values: CDR1 ENHRY, CDR2 SYGVKD. This CDR3 has 15 amino acids. V lost 5 bases and J lost 4; bases outside the gene matches: 8. The CDR3 DNA reads as TGTGCCATCAGTAGAGCGGGGGGCTTTCTAGAGACCCAGTACTTC. Translation: CAISRAGGFLETQYF.

The rearrangement joins TRBV7-9 to TRBJ2-1, with 10 bases identical to TRBD1. With 4 bases clipped from V and 2 bases from J, the junction kept 2 bases outside the gene matches. Germline CDR1 and CDR2: SEHNR and FQNEAQ (reference sequence). This CDR3 comprises 15 residues. The CDR3 sequence is CASSSGTGAYNEQFF. CDR3 bases: TGTGCCAGCAGCTCCGGGACAGGGGCCTACAATGAGCAGTTCTTC.

The rearrangement uses TRBV5-3 and TRBJ2-7; D remains ambiguous. TRBV5-3 counts as an open reading frame of uncertain function. This CDR3 has 17 residues. Trimming removed 2 bases at V and 0 bases at J, with 18 bases between. CDR3 DNA sequence: TGTGCCAGAAGCTTAAATGTGGGCCATATGAGCTCCTACGAGCAGTACTTC. This sequence encodes CARSLNVGHMSSYEQYF.

The table lists this clone with a count of one. As DNA, the CDR3 is TGTGCCAGCAGTGTACGGGAGGGATACGAGCAGTACTTC. The encoded protein is CASSVREGYEQYF. This chain uses TRBV25-1 with TRBJ2-7; 8 bases fit TRBD2. J was trimmed by 4 bases and V by 4 bases; bases with no gene match: 3. The germline V gene has CDR1 MGHDK and CDR2 SYGVNS. This CDR3 contains 13 residues.

This chain uses TRBV5-6 with TRBJ1-2, with 10 bases that match TRBD1. This CDR3 spans 14 amino acids. Per germline, CDR1 SGHDT and CDR2 YYEEEE. V was pared by 5 bases and J by 5 bases, with 6 bases of the junction left unmatched. The CDR3 loop reads CASRRTGGEYGYTF. The CDR3 DNA follows: TGTGCCAGCAGACGGACAGGGGGAGAGTATGGCTACACCTTC.

The gene calls are TRBV7-9 and TRBJ2-3; possible D gene TRBD2, 6 bases. From germline, CDR1 is SEHNR and CDR2 FQNEAQ (reference sequence). The CDR3 loop spans 16 amino acids. V gave up 6 bases and J gave up 5 bases, with 21 bases separating them. CDR3 sequence reads: CASSTGGGTTQDTQYF. The DNA of the CDR3 is TGTGCCAGCAGTACCGGGGGTGGCACCACCCAAGATACGCAGTATTTT.

The chain employs TRBV7-2 and TRBJ2-1, with D unclear. This CDR3 has 14 residues. V lost 5 bases and J 0 bases, leaving 8 bases between the germline ends. Germline V CDR1 and CDR2: SGHTA, FQGNSA. The CDR3 is CASSPDSSYNEQFF. For the CDR3, the DNA is TGTGCCAGCAGCCCCGACTCCTCCTACAATGAGCAGTTCTTC.

V is TRBV5-4 and J is TRBJ1-6, with TRBD1 matching over 7 bases. The CDR3 runs 15 residues. V lost 3 bases and J lost 8; bases outside the gene matches: 8. CDR1 and CDR2 (germline): SGHNT, YYREEE (reference sequence). The chain's CDR3 is CASSSTGLGDSPLHF. For the CDR3, the DNA is TGTGCCAGCAGCTCGACAGGGTTAGGGGATTCACCCCTCCACTTT. The variable domain in full, with the rest retrieved from reference TRBV5-4 and TRBJ1-6, is ETGVTQSPTHLIKTRGQQVTLRCSSQSGHNTVSWYQQALGQGPQFIFQYYREEENGRGNFPPRFSGLQFPNYSSELNVNALELDDSALYLCASSSTGLGDSPLHFGNGTRLTVT.

The chain recombines TRBV9 with TRBJ2-3, with D possibly TRBD2 on 6 matching bases. This CDR3 region has 17 residues. The germline gives CDR1 SGDLS, CDR2 YYNGEE. V lost 0 bases to trimming and J lost 1 base, with 15 bases between them. As DNA, the CDR3 is TGTGCCAGCAGCGTAGGACAGTCGTGGGAGGGCACAGATACGCAGTATTTT. It yields the protein CASSVGQSWEGTDTQYF.

The CDR3 bases are TGTGCCACCAGTGAATGGGCGACAGGGGGAGACGGAGAGACCCAGTACTTC. It specifies CATSEWATGGDGETQYF. The chain employs TRBV24-1 and TRBJ2-5; 9 nucleotides agree with TRBD1. CDR1 KGHDR and CDR2 SFDVKD come from the germline V gene. After removal of 4 bases from V and 4 bases from J, the junction contained 12 bases not matched to a gene. This CDR3 has 17 amino acids.

This chain joins TRBV9 and TRBJ2-3; D may be TRBD1 (5 bases). The germline V gene encodes CDR1 SGDLS and CDR2 YYNGEE. This CDR3 has 14 amino acids. Deletions cut 3 bases from V and 4 bases from J, with 12 bases between. This chain's CDR3 is CASSASGRADTQYF. CDR3 in DNA: TGTGCCAGCAGCGCCTCAGGGCGCGCAGATACGCAGTATTTT.

This clone was picked up one time. The chain combines TRBV14 with TRBJ2-3, with TRBD2 as a possible D gene (5 bases). Germline-derived CDR1 and CDR2 are SGHDN and FVKESK. The CDR3 runs 16 residues. V dropped 0 bases and J dropped 4 bases, with 14 bases sitting between them. CDR3 bases: TGTGCCAGCAGCCAAGAACGAGGGTTCGGTTCAGATACGCAGTATTTT. Amino acids: CASSQERGFGSDTQYF.

The rearrangement links TRBV7-2 to TRBJ1-1; the D gene is possibly TRBD1 (6 bases). V was shortened by 5 bases and J by 2 bases, with 12 bases between the two germline ends. CDR3 length: 14 residues. The germline CDR1 and CDR2 sequences are SGHTA and FQGNSA. CDR3 loop: CASSARTANTEAFF. As DNA, the CDR3 is TGTGCCAGCAGCGCCAGGACAGCCAACACTGAAGCTTTCTTT.

This clone has just one count. V is TRBV28 and J is TRBJ1-5; 9 bases agree with TRBD1. The germline gives CDR1 MDHEN, CDR2 SYDVKM. Germline trimming cut 6 bases from V and 6 bases from J; bases unmatched to any gene: 12. There are 16 residues in the CDR3. The CDR3 region has the DNA TGTGCCAGCAGGCAGCCGGGACAGGGAGTTGTTCAGCCCCAGCATTTT. It translates to CASRQPGQGVVQPQHF.